These 8 T cell receptor beta chains share one sample of origin, sequenced in a study of blood T cell repertoires in COVID-19 (dated by TCRdb to about 2020). Library preparation was by the immunoSEQ multiplex PCR assay. This is the immuneACCESS table as TCRdb keeps it, with only in-frame sequences that have V and J called. A part of the clones is gone; compared with another copy, unresolved V genes explain less than half, and the rest is unexplained. A total of some 300,000 clones appear in this sample, around nine tenths of them only once. Together, the top ten hold about 1.2% of the sample. The sequencing sample was made of peripheral blood. These receptors were taken from a man aged 65 to 85 with acute or convalescent COVID-19.

V is TRBV6-5 and J is TRBJ2-5, with 11 nucleotides matching TRBD2. The CDR3 is 15 residues long. The V gene's germline CDR1 is MNHEY and CDR2 SVGAGI. With 6 bases clipped from V and 1 base from J, the junction kept 4 bases outside the gene matches. The chain's CDR3 is CASRFGTSGQETQYF. Written as DNA, the CDR3 is TGTGCCAGCAGATTTGGGACTAGCGGCCAAGAGACCCAGTACTTC.

This clone was counted a single time. The same CDR3 arises from other DNA sequences in this sample as well. The V gene is TRBV28, the J gene TRBJ2-1, with 8 nucleotides matching TRBD2. Germline lookup yields CDR1 MDHEN and CDR2 SYDVKM. Trimming removed 5 bases from V and 1 base from J; junction bases left unmatched: 1. The CDR3 length is 14 residues. Here the CDR3 reads CASSSGGSYNEQFF. The DNA for the CDR3 is TGTGCCAGCAGTAGCGGGGGTTCCTACAATGAGCAGTTCTTC.

The V call is TRBV6-5, the J call TRBJ1-2, with TRBD1 identical over 9 bases. V gave up 6 bases and J gave up 4 bases; unmatched junction bases: 3. The CDR3 covers 13 residues. The germline V gene has CDR1 MNHEY and CDR2 SVGAGI. The chain's CDR3 is CASRGTGPYGYTF. The CDR3, as DNA: TGTGCCAGCAGAGGGACAGGGCCCTATGGCTACACCTTC.

The chain recombines TRBV19 with TRBJ1-5, with D possibly matching TRBD1 (5 bases). This CDR3 is built from 15 residues. Trimming took 7 bases from V and 3 from J, leaving 16 bases between them. The germline V gene has CDR1 LNHDA and CDR2 SQIVND (reference sequence). Here the CDR3 reads CASTIRGGNNQPQHF. In DNA, the CDR3 is TGTGCCAGTACCATAAGGGGAGGGAACAATCAGCCCCAGCATTTT.

This chain links TRBV28 with TRBJ1-3; the D gene is possibly TRBD1 (6 bases). The CDR3 spans 14 residues. CDR1 MDHEN and CDR2 SYDVKM come from the germline V gene. The V end lost 8 bases, the J end lost 1 base, and 12 bases lay between the germline ends. CDR3 sequence: CASGRGYSGNTIYF. The CDR3 coding sequence is TGTGCCAGCGGGAGGGGGTATTCTGGAAACACCATATATTTT.

Turning to this clone: The sample holds other DNA sequences that translate to the same CDR3. J is TRBJ1-6 and V is TRBV27; unclear D gene. The germline gives CDR1 MNHEY, CDR2 SMNVEV (reference sequence). V lost 2 bases and J 4 bases, leaving 6 bases between the germline ends. The CDR3 covers 14 residues. The CDR3 loop reads CASSLRRYNSPLHF. The DNA for the CDR3 is TGTGCCAGCAGTTTACGCCGGTATAATTCACCCCTCCACTTT.

The chain combines TRBV20-1 with TRBJ1-2; D is ambiguous. V was trimmed by 3 bases and J by 5 bases, leaving 13 bases between them. Germline assignment: CDR1 DFQATT and CDR2 SNEGSKA (reference sequence). The CDR3 sequence is 13 residues long. CDR3 DNA: TGCAGTGCTAGTCGGGGAGGCAGATATGGCTACACCTTC. Translated: CSASRGGRYGYTF.

The chain has TRBV20-1 and TRBJ1-1; tentatively, D is TRBD1 (5 bases). The V end lost 3 bases, the J end lost 1 base, and 9 bases lay between the germline ends. Per germline, CDR1 DFQATT and CDR2 SNEGSKA (reference sequence). The CDR3 loop spans 13 amino acids. The CDR3 nucleotides read TGCAGTGCTAGTAGGGGCTGGAACACTGAAGCTTTCTTT. Its translation: CSASRGWNTEAFF.